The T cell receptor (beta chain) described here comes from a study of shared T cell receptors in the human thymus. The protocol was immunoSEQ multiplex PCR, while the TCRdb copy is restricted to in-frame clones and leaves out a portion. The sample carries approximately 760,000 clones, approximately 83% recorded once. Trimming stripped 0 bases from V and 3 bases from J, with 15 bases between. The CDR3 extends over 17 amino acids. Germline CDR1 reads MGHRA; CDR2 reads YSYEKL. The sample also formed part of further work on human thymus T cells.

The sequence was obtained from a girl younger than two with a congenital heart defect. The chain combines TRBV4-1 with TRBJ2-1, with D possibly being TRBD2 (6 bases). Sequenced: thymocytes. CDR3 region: CASSQDSEGGNYNEQFF. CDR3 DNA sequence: TGCGCCAGCAGCCAAGATTCAGAGGGAGGTAACTACAATGAGCAGTTCTTC.